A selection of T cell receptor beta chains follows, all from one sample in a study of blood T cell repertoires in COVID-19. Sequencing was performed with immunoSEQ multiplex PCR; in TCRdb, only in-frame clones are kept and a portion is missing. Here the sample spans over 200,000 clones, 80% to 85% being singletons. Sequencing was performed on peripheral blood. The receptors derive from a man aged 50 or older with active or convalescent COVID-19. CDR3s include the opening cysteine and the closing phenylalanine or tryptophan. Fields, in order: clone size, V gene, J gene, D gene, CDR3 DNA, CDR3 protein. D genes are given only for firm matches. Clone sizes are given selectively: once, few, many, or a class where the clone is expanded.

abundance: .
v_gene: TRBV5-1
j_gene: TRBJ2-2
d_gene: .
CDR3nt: TGCGCCAGCAGTTTACAGGGTTTCGCGAACACCGGGGAGCTGTTTTTT
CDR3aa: CASSLQGFANTGELFF

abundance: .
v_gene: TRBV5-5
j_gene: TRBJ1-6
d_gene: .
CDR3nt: TGTGCCAGCAGCTTGGTTAGGGACATTGGGTCACCCCTCCACTTT
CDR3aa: CASSLVRDIGSPLHF

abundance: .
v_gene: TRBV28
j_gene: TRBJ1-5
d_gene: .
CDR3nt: TGTGCCAGCAGTTTATTGACTCTGGCAGGGAATGCCAATCAGCCCCAGCATTTT
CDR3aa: CASSLLTLAGNANQPQHF

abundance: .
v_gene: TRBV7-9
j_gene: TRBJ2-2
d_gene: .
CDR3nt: TGTGCCAGCAGCCCTCTAGCTGGCGGGGAGCTGTTTTTT
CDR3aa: CASSPLAGGELFF

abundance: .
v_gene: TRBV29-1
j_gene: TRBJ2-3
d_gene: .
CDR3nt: TGCAGCGTTGAAGAAACGGGGGGCGCAGATACGCAGTATTTT
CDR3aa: CSVEETGGADTQYF

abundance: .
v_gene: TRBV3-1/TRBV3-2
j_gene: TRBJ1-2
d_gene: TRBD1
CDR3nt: TGTGCCAGCAGCCAGACAGGGCTGTTATCGCGAGGCTACACCTTC
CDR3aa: CASSQTGLLSRGYTF

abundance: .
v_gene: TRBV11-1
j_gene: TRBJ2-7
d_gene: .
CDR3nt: TGTGCCAGCAGCTTAACCCGGGGTACCGAGCAGTACTTC
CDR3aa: CASSLTRGTEQYF

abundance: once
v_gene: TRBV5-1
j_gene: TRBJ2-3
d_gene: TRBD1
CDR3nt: TGCGCCAGCAGCTTAGAGGACAGGGTTAGAGATACGCAGTATTTT
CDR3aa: CASSLEDRVRDTQYF

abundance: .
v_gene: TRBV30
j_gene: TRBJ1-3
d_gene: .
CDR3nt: TGTGCCTGGGGTAGAACAGCCCCTGGAAACACCATATATTTT
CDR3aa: CAWGRTAPGNTIYF

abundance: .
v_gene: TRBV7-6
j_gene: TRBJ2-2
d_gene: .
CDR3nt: TGTGCCAGCAGCTCCCCGACAGCGAACACCGGGGAGCTGTTTTTT
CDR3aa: CASSSPTANTGELFF

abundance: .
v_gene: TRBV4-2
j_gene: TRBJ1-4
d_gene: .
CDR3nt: TGTGCCAGCAGCCAAGATCTTGATGAAAAACTGTTTTTT
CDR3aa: CASSQDLDEKLFF

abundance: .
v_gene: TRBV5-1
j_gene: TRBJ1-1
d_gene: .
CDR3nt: TGCGCCAGCAGCTTGGATGGAGGGTGGACTGAAGCTTTCTTT
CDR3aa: CASSLDGGWTEAFF

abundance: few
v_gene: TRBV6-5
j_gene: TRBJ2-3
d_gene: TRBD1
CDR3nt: TGTGCCAGCAGGACAGGGACAGATACGCAGTATTTT
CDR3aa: CASRTGTDTQYF

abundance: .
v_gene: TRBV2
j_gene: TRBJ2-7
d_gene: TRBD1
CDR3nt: TGTGCCAGCAGCTCGGGGACAGGGGAGCAGTACTTC
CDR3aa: CASSSGTGEQYF

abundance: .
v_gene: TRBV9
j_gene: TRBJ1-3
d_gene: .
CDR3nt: TGTGCCAGCAGCGTAGAGGAGGATTCTGGAAACACCATATATTTT
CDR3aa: CASSVEEDSGNTIYF

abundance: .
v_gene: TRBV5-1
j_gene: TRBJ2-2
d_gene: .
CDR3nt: TGCGCCAGCAGCATGTCCCGGACCGGGGAGCTGTTTTTT
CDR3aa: CASSMSRTGELFF

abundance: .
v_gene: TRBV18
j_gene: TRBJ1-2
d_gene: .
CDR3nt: TGTGCCAGCTCACCAGTGGAGGGGAACTATGGCTACACCTTC
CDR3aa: CASSPVEGNYGYTF

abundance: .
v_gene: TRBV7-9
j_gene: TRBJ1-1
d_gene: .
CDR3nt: TGTGCCAGCAGCCCTCCGAGGGGGAGAGCTTTCTTT
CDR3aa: CASSPPRGRAFF

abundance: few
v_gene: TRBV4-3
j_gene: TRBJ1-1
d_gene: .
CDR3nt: TGCGCCAGCAGCCAAGCACACTATTCCGGTACTGAAGCTTTCTTT
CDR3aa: CASSQAHYSGTEAFF

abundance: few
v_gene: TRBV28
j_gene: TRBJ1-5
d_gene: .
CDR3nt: TGTGCCAGCAGTTTAGGTGGGAGTAGTCAGCCCCAGCATTTT
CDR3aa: CASSLGGSSQPQHF

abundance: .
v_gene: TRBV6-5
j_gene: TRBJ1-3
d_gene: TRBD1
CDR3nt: TGTGCCAGCAGACCCACAGGGGTCTCTGGAAACACCATATATTTT
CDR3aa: CASRPTGVSGNTIYF

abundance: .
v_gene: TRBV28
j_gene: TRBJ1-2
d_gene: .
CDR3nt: TGTGCCTGCCGACAAGTCGGCTACACCTTC
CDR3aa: CACRQVGYTF

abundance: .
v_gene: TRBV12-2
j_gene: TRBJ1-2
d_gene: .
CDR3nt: TGTGCAAGTCGCTTACCGACAGGGGACTATGGCTACACCTTC
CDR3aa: CASRLPTGDYGYTF